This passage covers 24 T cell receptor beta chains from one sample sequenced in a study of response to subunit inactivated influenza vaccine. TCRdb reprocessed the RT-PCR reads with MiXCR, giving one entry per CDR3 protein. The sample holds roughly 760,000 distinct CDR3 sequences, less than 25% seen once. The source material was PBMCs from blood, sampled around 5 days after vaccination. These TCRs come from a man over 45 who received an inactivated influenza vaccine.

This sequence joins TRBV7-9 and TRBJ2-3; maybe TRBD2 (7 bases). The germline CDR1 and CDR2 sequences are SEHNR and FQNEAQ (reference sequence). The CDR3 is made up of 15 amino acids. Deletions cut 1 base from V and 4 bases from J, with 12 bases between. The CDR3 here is CASSLVGGVPDTQYF. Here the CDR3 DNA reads TGTGCCAGCAGCTTAGTAGGGGGGGTCCCAGATACGCAGTATTTT. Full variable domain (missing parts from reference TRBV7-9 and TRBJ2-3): DTGVSQNPRHKITKRGQNVTFRCDPISEHNRLYWYRQTLGQGPEFLTYFQNEAQLEKSRLLSDRFSAERPKGSFSTLEIQRTEQGDSAMYLCASSLVGGVPDTQYFGPGTRLTVL.

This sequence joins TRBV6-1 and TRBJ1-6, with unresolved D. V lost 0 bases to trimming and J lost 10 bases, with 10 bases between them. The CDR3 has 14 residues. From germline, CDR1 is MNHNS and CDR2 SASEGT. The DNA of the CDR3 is TGTGCCAGCAGTGAAGCGGGGAGTGACTCACCCCTCCACTTT. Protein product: CASSEAGSDSPLHF.

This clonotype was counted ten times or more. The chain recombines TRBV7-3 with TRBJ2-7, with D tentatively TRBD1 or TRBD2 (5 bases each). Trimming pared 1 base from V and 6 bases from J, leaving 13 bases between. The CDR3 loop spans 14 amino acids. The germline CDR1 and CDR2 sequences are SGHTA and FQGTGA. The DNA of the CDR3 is TGTGCCAGCAGCTTAAGTGGGGGAGTAAGCGAGCAGTACTTC. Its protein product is CASSLSGGVSEQYF.

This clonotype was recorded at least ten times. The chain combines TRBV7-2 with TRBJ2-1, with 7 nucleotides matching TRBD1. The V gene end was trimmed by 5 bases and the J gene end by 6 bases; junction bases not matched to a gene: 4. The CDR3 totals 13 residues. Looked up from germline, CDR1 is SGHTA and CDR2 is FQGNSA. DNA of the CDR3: TGTGCCAGCAGCCCGCGACAGGGCAATGAGCAGTTCTTC. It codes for CASSPRQGNEQFF.

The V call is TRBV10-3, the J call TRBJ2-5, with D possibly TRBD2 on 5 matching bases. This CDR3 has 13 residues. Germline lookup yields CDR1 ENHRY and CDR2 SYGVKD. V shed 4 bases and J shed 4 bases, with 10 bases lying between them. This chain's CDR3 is CAISAGSGETQYF. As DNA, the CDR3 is TGTGCCATCAGTGCGGGGTCAGGAGAGACCCAGTACTTC.

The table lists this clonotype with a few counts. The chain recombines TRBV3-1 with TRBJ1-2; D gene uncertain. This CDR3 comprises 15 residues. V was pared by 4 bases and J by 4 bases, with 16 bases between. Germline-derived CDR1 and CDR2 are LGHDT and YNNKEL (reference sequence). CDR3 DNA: TGTGCCAGCAGCCCCCGGGCCCAACAGCCCTATGGCTACACCTTC. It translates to CASSPRAQQPYGYTF.

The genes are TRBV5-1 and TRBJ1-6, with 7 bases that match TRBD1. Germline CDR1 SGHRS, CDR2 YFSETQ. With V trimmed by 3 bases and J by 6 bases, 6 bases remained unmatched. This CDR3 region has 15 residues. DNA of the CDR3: TGCGCCAGCAGCTCCGGACAGGAGCTTAATTCACCCCTCCACTTT. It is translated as CASSSGQELNSPLHF.

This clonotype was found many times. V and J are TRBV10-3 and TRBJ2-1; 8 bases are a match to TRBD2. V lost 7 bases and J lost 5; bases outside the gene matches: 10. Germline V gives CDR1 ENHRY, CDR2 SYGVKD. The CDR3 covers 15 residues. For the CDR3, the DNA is TGTGCCATCACCCGGGGAGCGGGAGTGGACAATGAGCAGTTCTTC. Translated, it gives CAITRGAGVDNEQFF.

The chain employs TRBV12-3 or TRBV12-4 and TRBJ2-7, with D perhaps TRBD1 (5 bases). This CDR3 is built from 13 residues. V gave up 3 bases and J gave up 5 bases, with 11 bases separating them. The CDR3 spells CASSFYGADEQYF. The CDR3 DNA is TGTGCCAGCAGTTTTTATGGGGCTGACGAGCAGTACTTC.

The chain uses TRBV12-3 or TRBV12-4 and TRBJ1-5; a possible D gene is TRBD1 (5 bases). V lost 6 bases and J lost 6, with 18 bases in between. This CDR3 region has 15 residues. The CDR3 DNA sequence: TGTGCCAGCAGCGCCCGGACACCGGGAGGTCAGCCCCAGCATTTT. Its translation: CASSARTPGGQPQHF.

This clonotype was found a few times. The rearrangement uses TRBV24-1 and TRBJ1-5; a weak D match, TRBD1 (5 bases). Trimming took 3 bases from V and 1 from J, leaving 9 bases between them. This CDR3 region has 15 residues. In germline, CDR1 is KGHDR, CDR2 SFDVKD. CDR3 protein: CATSDGGASNQPQHF. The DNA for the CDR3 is TGTGCCACCAGTGATGGCGGGGCCAGCAATCAGCCCCAGCATTTT.

The CDR3 sequence is CASSQTGPLRETQYF. The CDR3 DNA sequence: TGTGCCAGCAGCCAGACAGGGCCCCTCCGGGAGACCCAGTACTTC. The chain combines TRBV5-6 with TRBJ2-5, with 7 bases identical to TRBD1. J lost 5 bases, V lost 4 bases, and 11 bases had no gene match. Germline V gives CDR1 SGHDT, CDR2 YYEEEE. This CDR3 comprises 15 residues.

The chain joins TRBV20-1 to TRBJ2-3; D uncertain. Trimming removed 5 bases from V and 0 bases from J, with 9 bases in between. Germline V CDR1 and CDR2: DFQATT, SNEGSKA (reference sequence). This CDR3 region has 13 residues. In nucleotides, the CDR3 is TGCAGTGCTTACATCGCTAGCACAGATACGCAGTATTTT. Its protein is CSAYIASTDTQYF.

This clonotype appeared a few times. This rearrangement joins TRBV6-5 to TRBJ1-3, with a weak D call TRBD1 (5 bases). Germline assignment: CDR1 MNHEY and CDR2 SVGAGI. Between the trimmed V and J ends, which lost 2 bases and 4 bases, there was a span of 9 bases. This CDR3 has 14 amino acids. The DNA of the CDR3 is TGTGCCAGCAGTTACGGGGACCTCGGAAACACCATATATTTT. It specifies CASSYGDLGNTIYF.

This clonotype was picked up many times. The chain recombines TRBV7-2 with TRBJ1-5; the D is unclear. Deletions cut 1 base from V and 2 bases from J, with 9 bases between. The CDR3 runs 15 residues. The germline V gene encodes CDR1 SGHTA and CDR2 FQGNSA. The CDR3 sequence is CASSLVHDGNQPQHF. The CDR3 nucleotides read TGTGCCAGCAGCTTAGTGCACGACGGCAATCAGCCCCAGCATTTT.

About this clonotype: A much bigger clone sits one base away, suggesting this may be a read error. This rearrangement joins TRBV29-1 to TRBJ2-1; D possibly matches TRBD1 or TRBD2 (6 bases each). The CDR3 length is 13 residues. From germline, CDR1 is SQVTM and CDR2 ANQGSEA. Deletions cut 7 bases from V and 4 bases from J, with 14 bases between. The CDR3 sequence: CSALGGSYNEQFF. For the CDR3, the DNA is TGCAGCGCCCTAGGGGGGAGTTACAATGAGCAGTTCTTC.

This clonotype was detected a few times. CDR3 DNA: TGTGCCAGCAGCTTGGCGCGGTACACTGAAGCTTTCTTT. Its protein product is CASSLARYTEAFF. The genes are TRBV5-6 and TRBJ1-1; D is unresolved. This CDR3 is 13 amino acids long. Trimming removed 0 bases at V and 3 bases at J, with 6 bases between. Germline lookup yields CDR1 SGHDT and CDR2 YYEEEE.

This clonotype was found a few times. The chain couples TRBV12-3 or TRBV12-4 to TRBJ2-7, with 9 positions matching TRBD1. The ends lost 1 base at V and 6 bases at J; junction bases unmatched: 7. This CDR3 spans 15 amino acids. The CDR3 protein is CASSLVGTGSREQYF. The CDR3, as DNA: TGTGCCAGCAGTTTAGTCGGGACAGGGTCTCGCGAGCAGTACTTC.

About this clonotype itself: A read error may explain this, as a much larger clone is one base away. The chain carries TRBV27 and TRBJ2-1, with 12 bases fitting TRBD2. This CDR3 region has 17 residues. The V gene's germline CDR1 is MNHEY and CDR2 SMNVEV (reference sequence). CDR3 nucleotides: TGTGTCAGCAGCGGACTAGCGGGAAATCACTCCTACAATGAGCAGTTCTTC. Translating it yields CVSSGLAGNHSYNEQFF.

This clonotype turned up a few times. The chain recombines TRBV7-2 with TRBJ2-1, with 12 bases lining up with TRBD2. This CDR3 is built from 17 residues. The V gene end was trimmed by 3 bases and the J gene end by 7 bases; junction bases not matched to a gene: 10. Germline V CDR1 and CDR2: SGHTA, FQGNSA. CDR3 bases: TGTGCCAGCAGCTTGGGTAGACTAGCGGGAGAGAGGAATGAGCAGTTCTTC. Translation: CASSLGRLAGERNEQFF.

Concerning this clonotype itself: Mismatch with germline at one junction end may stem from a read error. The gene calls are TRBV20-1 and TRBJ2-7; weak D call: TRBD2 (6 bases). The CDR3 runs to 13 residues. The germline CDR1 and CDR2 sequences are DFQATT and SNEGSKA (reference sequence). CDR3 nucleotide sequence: TGCAGCGCTAGGGGACTCCGTATTTACGAGCAGTACTTC. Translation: CSARGLRIYEQYF.

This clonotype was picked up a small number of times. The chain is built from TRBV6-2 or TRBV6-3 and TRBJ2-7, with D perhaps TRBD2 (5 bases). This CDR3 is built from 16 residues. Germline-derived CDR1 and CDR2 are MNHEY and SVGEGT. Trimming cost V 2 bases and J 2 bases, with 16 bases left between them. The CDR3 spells CASSYGHAGAAYEQYF. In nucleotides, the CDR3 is TGTGCCAGCAGTTACGGCCACGCGGGCGCAGCCTACGAGCAGTACTTC.

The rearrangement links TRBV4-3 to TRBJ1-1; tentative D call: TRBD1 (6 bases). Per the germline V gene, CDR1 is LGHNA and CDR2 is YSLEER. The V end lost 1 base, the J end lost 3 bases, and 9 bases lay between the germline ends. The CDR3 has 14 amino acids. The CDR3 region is CASSQATGHTEAFF. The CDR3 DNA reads TGCGCCAGCAGCCAAGCGACAGGCCACACTGAAGCTTTCTTT.

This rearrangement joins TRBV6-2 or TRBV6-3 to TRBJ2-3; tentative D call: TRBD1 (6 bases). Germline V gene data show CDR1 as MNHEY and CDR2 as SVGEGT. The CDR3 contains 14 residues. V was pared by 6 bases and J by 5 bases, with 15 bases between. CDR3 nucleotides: TGTGCCAGCAGCCCCGGCAGGGGACAAGATACGCAGTATTTT. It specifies CASSPGRGQDTQYF.